This TCR beta chain was retrieved from a study of CXCR3-negative and CXCR3-positive naive CD8 T cells. Turning to the study itself: The study obtained around 150 million TRB reads, about 1.5 +/- 0.3 million per library.

A CD45RO-CCR7+CD27+CD95- phenotype identified naive CD8+ T cells. The CDR3 consists of 13 residues. Looked up from germline, CDR1 is SQVTM and CDR2 is ANQGSEA. cDNA libraries for TRB were generated by 5' RACE incorporating UMI labels. From the 5' RACE reads, TCRdb lists one entry per CDR3 protein and no DNA. Its clone listing holds about 150,000 distinct CDR3 sequences. To note about this clonotype: As yet, its antigen is unknown.

General study points: CXCR3-negative and CXCR3-positive naive cells shared comparable TRBV-TRBJ usage, but memory cells did not. CXCR3-positive naive cells carried more hydrophobic TRB CDR3s than CXCR3-negative ones.

The material sequenced was naive CXCR3+ CD8+ T cells from blood. The sample's subset: CD45RO-CCR7+CD27+CD95- naive CD8+ T cells expressing CXCR3 (TNR3+). The chain recombines TRBV29-1 with TRBJ2-7; TCRdb returns TRBD1, unconfirmable since there is no DNA. The source of this sequence is a human donor in good health. Some clones in this sample may be carry-over from other donors' samples. CDR3: CSVGQGPSYEQYF.